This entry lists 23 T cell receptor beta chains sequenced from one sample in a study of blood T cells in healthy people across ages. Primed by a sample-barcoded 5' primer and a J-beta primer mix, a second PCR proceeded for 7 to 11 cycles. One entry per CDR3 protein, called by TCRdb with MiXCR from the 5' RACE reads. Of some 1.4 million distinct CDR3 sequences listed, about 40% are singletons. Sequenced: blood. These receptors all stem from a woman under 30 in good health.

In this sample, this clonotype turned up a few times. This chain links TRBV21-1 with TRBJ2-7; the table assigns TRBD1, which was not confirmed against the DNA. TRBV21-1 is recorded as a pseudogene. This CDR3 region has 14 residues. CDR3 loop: CASALRDTSYEQYF. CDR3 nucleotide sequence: TGTGCCAGCGCACTTAGGGACACTTCCTACGAGCAGTACTTC.

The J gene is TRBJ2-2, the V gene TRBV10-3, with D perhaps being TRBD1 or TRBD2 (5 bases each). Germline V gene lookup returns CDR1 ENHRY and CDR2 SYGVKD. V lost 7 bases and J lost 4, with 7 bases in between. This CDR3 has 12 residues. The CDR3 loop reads CAITGTTGELFF. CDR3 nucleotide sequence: TGTGCCATCACAGGGACCACCGGGGAGCTGTTTTTT.

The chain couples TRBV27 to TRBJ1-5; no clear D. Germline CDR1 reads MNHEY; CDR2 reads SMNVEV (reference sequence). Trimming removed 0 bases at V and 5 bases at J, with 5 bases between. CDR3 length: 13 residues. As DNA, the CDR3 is TGTGCCAGCAGTTTATCGACGGATCAGCCCCAGCATTTT. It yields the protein CASSLSTDQPQHF.

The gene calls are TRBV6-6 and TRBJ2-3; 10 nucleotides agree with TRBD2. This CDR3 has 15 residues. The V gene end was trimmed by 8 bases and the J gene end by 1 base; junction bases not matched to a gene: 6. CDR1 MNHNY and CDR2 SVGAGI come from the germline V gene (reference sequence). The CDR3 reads CASGSLAGGTDTQYF. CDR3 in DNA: TGTGCCAGCGGGTCTCTAGCGGGGGGCACAGATACGCAGTATTTT.

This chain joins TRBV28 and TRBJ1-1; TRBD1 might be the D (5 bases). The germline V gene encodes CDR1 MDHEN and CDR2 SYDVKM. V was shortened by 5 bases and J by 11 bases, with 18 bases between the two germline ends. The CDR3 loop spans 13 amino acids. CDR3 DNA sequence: TGTGCCAGCAGTCCTACCGGCGGGGGTCGGGCTTTCTTT. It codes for CASSPTGGGRAFF.

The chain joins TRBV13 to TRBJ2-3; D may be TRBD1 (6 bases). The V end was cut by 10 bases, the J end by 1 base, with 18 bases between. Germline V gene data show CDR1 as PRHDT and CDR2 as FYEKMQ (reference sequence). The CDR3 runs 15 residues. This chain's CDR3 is CATTLSAGGTDTQYF. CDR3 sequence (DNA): TGTGCCACCACGTTATCGGCAGGGGGCACAGATACGCAGTATTTT.

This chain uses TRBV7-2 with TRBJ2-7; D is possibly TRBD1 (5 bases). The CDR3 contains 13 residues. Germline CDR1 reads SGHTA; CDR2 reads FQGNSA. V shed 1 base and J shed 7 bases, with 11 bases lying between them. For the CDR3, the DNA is TGTGCCAGCAGCTTAGGAGTGGACAATGAGCAGTACTTC. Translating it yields CASSLGVDNEQYF.

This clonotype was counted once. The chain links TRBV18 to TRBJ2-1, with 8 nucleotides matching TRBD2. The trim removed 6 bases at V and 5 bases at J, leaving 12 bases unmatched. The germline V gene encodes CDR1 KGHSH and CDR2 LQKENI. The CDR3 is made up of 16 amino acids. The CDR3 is CASSSLGGGSDNEQFF. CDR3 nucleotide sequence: TGTGCCAGCTCCTCCCTGGGCGGGGGGTCTGACAATGAGCAGTTCTTC.

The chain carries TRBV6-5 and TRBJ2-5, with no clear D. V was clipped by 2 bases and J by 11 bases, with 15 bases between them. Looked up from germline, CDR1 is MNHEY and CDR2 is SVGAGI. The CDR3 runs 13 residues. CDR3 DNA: TGTGCCAGCAGTTACGTAGTTAACAATGAGCAGTACTTC. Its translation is CASSYVVNNEQYF.

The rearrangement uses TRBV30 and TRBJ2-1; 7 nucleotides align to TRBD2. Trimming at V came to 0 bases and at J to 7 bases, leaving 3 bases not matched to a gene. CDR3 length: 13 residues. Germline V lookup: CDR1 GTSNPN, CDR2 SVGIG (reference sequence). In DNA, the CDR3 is TGTGCCTGGAGTGTAGCTAGCGGAAATGAGCAGTTCTTC. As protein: CAWSVASGNEQFF.

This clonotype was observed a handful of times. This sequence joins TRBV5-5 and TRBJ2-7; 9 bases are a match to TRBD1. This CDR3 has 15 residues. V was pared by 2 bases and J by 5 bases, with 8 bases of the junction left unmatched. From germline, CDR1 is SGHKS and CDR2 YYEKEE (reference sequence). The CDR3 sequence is CASSFLVQGAHEQYF. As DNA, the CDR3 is TGTGCCAGCAGCTTCTTGGTACAGGGGGCCCACGAGCAGTACTTC.

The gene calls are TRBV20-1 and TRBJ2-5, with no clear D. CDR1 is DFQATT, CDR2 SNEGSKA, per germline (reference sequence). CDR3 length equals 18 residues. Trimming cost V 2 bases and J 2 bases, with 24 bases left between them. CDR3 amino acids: CSARQLTNDRAPQETQYF. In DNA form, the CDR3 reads TGCAGTGCTAGACAACTAACGAATGACCGGGCCCCGCAAGAGACCCAGTACTTC.

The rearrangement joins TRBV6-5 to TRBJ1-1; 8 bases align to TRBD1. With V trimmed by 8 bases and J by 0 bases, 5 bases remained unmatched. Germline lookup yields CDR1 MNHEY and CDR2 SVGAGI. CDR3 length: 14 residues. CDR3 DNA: TGTGCCAGCTCGGCAGGGGGCTTGAACACTGAAGCTTTCTTT. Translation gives CASSAGGLNTEAFF.

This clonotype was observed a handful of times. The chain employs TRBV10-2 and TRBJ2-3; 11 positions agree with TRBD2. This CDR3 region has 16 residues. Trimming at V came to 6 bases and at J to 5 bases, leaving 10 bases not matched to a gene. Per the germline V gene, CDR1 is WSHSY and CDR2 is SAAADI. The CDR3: CASSPMTSGAGDTQYF. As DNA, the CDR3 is TGCGCCAGCAGCCCTATGACTAGCGGGGCGGGAGATACGCAGTATTTT.

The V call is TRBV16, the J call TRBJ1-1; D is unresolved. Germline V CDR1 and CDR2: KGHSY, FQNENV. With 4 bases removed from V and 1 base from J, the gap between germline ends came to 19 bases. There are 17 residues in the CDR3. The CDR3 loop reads CASSRAGYPRPNTEAFF. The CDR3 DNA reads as TGTGCCAGCAGCCGCGCCGGGTACCCAAGACCGAACACTGAAGCTTTCTTT.

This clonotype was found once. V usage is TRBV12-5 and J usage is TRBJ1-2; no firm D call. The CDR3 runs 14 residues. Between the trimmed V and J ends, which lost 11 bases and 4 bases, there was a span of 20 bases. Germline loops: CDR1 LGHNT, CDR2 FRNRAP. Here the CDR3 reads CAGVEDLLGYGYTF. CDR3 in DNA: TGTGCTGGTGTGGAGGACCTCCTGGGCTATGGCTACACCTTC.

The CDR3 is CASSLTLASNEQFF. The CDR3 DNA reads TGTGCCAGCAGCTTAACGCTAGCTAGCAATGAGCAGTTCTTC. The chain recombines TRBV13 with TRBJ2-1; D may be TRBD2 (5 bases). The CDR3 totals 14 residues. CDR1 and CDR2 (germline): PRHDT, FYEKMQ (reference sequence). V lost 2 bases, J lost 6 bases, and 11 bases lay in between.

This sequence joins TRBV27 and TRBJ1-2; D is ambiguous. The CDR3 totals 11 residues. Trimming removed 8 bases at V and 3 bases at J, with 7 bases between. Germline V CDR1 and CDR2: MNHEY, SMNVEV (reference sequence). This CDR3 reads CASGLHYGYTF. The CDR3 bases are TGTGCCAGCGGCCTACACTATGGCTACACCTTC.

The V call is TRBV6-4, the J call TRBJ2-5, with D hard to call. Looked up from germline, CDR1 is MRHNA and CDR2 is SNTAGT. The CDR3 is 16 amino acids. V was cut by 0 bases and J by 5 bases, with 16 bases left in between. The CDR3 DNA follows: TGTGCCAGCAGTGACTCGATTCCCTACTGTTGGGAGACCCAGTACTTC. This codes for CASSDSIPYCWETQYF.

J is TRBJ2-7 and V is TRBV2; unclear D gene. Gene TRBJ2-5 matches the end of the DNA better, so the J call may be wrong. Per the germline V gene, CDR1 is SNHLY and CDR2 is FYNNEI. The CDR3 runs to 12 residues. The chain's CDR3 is CASSEAGGTQYF. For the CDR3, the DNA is TGTGCCAGCAGTGAAGCAGGCGGGACCCAGTACTTC.

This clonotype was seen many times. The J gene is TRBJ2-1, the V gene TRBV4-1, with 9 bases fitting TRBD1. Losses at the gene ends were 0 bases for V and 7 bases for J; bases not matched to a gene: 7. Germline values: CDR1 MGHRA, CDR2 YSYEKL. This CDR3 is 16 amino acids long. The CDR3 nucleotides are TGCGCCAGCAGCCAAGAAGGGACAGGGTTTCGGAATGAGCAGTTCTTC. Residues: CASSQEGTGFRNEQFF.

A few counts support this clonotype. The CDR3 protein is CASSQDPGGRGGYEQYF. The CDR3 nucleotides read TGTGCCAGCAGCCAAGATCCAGGGGGCAGGGGAGGATACGAGCAGTACTTC. The chain employs TRBV3-1 and TRBJ2-7; 8 nucleotides agree with TRBD1. CDR1 LGHDT and CDR2 YNNKEL come from the germline V gene (reference sequence). The CDR3 length is 17 residues. V lost 0 bases, J lost 4 bases, and 11 bases stayed unmatched.

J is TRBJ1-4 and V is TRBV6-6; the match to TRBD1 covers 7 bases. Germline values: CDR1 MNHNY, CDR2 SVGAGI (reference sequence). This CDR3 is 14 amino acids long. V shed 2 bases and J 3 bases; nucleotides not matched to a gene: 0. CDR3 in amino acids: CASSYDRANEKLFF. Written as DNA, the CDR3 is TGTGCCAGCAGTTACGACAGGGCTAATGAAAAACTGTTTTTT.